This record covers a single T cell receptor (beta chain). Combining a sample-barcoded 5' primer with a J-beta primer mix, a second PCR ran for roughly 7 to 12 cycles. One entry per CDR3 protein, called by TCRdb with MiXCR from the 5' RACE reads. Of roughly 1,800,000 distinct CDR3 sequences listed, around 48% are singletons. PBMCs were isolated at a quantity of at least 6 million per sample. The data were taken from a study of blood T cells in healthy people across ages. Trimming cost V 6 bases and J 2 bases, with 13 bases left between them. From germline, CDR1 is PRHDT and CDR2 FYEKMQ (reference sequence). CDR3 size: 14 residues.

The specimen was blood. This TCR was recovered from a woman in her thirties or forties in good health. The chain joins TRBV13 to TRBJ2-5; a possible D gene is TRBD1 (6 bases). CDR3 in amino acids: CASSSDRIQETQYF. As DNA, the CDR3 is TGTGCCAGCAGTTCGGACAGAATACAAGAGACCCAGTACTTC.